The 27 T cell receptor beta chains below come from one sample, sequenced in a study of CDR3 diversity in severe acne. TCRdb analysed the PCR reads with MiXCR anew, one entry per CDR3 protein. The repertoire has tens of thousands of distinct CDR3 sequences, under 60% of them found once; the top ten carry 13% to 15%. The specimen was blood. The receptors shown here come from a male donor in good health, without acne.

In this sample, this clonotype is medium-sized (0.01 to 0.1%). The CDR3 protein is CASSEWTGSDSPLHF. Written as DNA, the CDR3 is TGCGCCAGCAGTGAGTGGACAGGGAGCGATTCACCCCTCCACTTT. The chain recombines TRBV10-2 with TRBJ1-6; the match to TRBD1 covers 8 bases. The CDR3 sequence is 15 residues long. CDR1 and CDR2 (germline): WSHSY, SAAADI. V was clipped by 1 base and J by 8 bases; unmatched bases: 4.

This clonotype was picked up many times. V usage is TRBV5-5 and J usage is TRBJ1-1; possibly TRBD1 for D (6 bases). CDR3 size: 18 residues. Trimming took 1 base from V and 0 from J, leaving 19 bases between them. Per germline, CDR1 SGHKS and CDR2 YYEKEE (reference sequence). CDR3 sequence (DNA): TGTGCCAGCAGCTTGATAGGGGGGAACCATATGGTGAACACTGAAGCTTTCTTT. Amino acid sequence: CASSLIGGNHMVNTEAFF.

This clonotype was observed at least ten times. The chain is built from TRBV6-4 and TRBJ2-1; the match to TRBD2 covers 8 bases. J lost 4 bases, V lost 4 bases, and 6 bases had no gene match. Germline CDR1 reads MRHNA; CDR2 reads SNTAGT. The CDR3 contains 15 residues. CDR3 residues: CASSAGTRDYNEQFF. CDR3 nucleotides: TGTGCCAGCAGTGCCGGGACTAGGGATTACAATGAGCAGTTCTTC.

The rearrangement uses TRBV20-1 and TRBJ1-1; the D is unclear. Trimming left V 5 bases short and J 5 bases short, with 9 bases between. The CDR3 spans 11 residues. Germline lookup yields CDR1 DFQATT and CDR2 SNEGSKA (reference sequence). CDR3 sequence (DNA): TGCAGTGCTGGCCTGTGGACTGAAGCTTTCTTT. It specifies CSAGLWTEAFF.

The chain is built from TRBV2 and TRBJ1-1; D may be TRBD1 (6 bases). V was trimmed by 2 bases and J by 3 bases, leaving 19 bases between them. The CDR3 runs to 17 residues. Germline CDR1 and CDR2: SNHLY and FYNNEI. The CDR3 coding sequence is TGTGCCAGCAGTGAAATAGGCAGGGGACCGGCGGACACTGAAGCTTTCTTT. It specifies CASSEIGRGPADTEAFF.

This chain connects TRBV10-3 to TRBJ1-1; no clear D gene. The CDR3 contains 12 residues. The V gene's germline CDR1 is ENHRY and CDR2 SYGVKD. Trimming removed 3 bases at V and 4 bases at J, with 6 bases between. The CDR3 DNA reads as TGTGCCATCAGTGAAGGCGGCACTGAAGCTTTCTTT. Its translation is CAISEGGTEAFF.

V usage is TRBV10-3 and J usage is TRBJ1-1, with D possibly TRBD1 on 6 matching bases. Germline-derived CDR1 and CDR2 are ENHRY and SYGVKD. This CDR3 comprises 18 residues. Trimming pared 0 bases from V and 3 bases from J, leaving 20 bases between. The CDR3 spells CAISESWSGQRKHTEAFF. The CDR3 bases are TGTGCCATCAGTGAGTCTTGGTCGGGACAACGGAAACACACTGAAGCTTTCTTT.

The rearrangement joins TRBV29-1 to TRBJ2-2; no definite D call. The V and J ends lost 6 bases and 8 bases respectively, with 10 bases between them. CDR1 SQVTM and CDR2 ANQGSEA come from the germline V gene. The CDR3 length is 11 residues. DNA for the CDR3: TGCAGCGTAGAGTGGGCTGGGGAGCTGTTTTTT. It encodes CSVEWAGELFF.

V is TRBV10-1 and J is TRBJ2-3, with TRBD1 matching 10 bases. The CDR3 is 15 residues long. Germline assignment: CDR1 WNHNN and CDR2 SYGVQD (reference sequence). Germline trimming cut 3 bases from V and 1 base from J; bases unmatched to any gene: 1. CDR3 amino acids: CASSEGTGGTDTQYF. CDR3 DNA sequence: TGCGCCAGCAGTGAAGGGACAGGGGGCACAGATACGCAGTATTTT.

This clonotype was picked up a small number of times. This chain links TRBV15 with TRBJ2-5; D possibly corresponds to TRBD2 (6 bases). The V gene lost 1 base and the J gene lost 5 bases, with 17 bases spanning the gap. This CDR3 contains 16 residues. The germline gives CDR1 LNHNV, CDR2 YYDKDF (reference sequence). The CDR3 loop reads CATSRGDQLGGETQYF. As DNA, the CDR3 is TGTGCCACCAGCAGAGGGGACCAACTTGGGGGGGAGACCCAGTACTTC. Complete variable domain (other parts from reference TRBV15 and TRBJ2-5): DAMVIQNPRYQVTQFGKPVTLSCSQTLNHNVMYWYQQKSSQAPKLLFHYYDKDFNNEADTPDNFQSRRPNTSFCFLDIRSPGLGDTAMYLCATSRGDQLGGETQYFGPGTRLLVL.

About this clonotype: A read error is likely, as this CDR3 ends without the conserved phenylalanine or tryptophan. The DNA is omitted, as the CDR3 cannot be located on it reliably, and the CDR3 follows TCRdb's listing. The V gene is TRBV20-1, the J gene TRBJ2-1; TRBD2 was called by the table and not checked on the DNA. Germline CDR1 and CDR2: DFQATT and SNEGSKA (reference sequence). The CDR3 adds up to 14 amino acids, both ends counted. The CDR3 protein is CSARERREIAMSSS.

Details on this clonotype: This may be a read error, as it is one base from a much larger clone. The chain links TRBV28 to TRBJ2-3; possibly TRBD1 for D (5 bases). The J call may be wrong; the DNA end is better matched by TRBJ1-5. The V gene's germline CDR1 is MDHEN and CDR2 SYDVKM. CDR3 length: 17 residues. The CDR3 loop is CASSLGVSSEGRDTQHF. For the CDR3, the DNA is TGTGCCAGCAGTTTGGGGGTATCTAGCGAGGGGAGGGATACGCAGCATTTT.

J is TRBJ1-4 and V is TRBV6-5, with D maybe TRBD1 (5 bases). The CDR3 extends over 14 amino acids. CDR1 is MNHEY and CDR2 is SVGAGI in the germline V gene. Trimming removed 5 bases at V and 7 bases at J, with 14 bases between. The CDR3 DNA reads as TGTGCCAGCAGTGAAGCGCGGGGGGGTGAAAAACTGTTTTTT. Amino acids: CASSEARGGEKLFF.

V is TRBV20-1 and J is TRBJ2-5; 10 nucleotides match TRBD2. CDR1 is DFQATT and CDR2 is SNEGSKA in the germline V gene (reference sequence). The CDR3 extends over 15 amino acids. J gave up 2 bases and V 6 bases, and 9 bases lay outside the gene matches. This CDR3 reads CSAPAGGRVQETQYF. CDR3 nucleotides: TGCAGTGCCCCAGCGGGAGGGCGGGTGCAAGAGACCCAGTACTTC.

This chain links TRBV24-1 with TRBJ2-5; no definite D call. V was pared by 7 bases and J by 5 bases, with 10 bases between. Germline V gene sequence: CDR1 KGHDR, CDR2 SFDVKD. The CDR3 is 12 amino acids. CDR3 DNA: TGTGCCACCAGAGGGATCCCGGAGACCCAGTACTTC. Encoded protein: CATRGIPETQYF.

This clonotype has a handful of counts. The chain joins TRBV2 to TRBJ1-5; no firm D call. Germline V lookup: CDR1 SNHLY, CDR2 FYNNEI. The CDR3 runs 14 residues. The V and J ends lost 4 bases and 2 bases respectively, with 9 bases between them. The CDR3 protein is CASSGSTRNQPQHF. The CDR3 DNA is TGTGCCAGCAGTGGCTCAACCCGCAATCAGCCCCAGCATTTT.

Turning to this clonotype: The junction departs from germline at one end; a sequencing error may be responsible. The V call is TRBV7-3, the J call TRBJ2-7; D is unresolved. The CDR3 loop spans 14 amino acids. Germline-derived CDR1 and CDR2 are SGHTA and FQGTGA. CDR3 residues: CASSPSRLSYEQYF. The CDR3, as DNA: TGCGCCAGCAGCCCCTCCCGCCTATCCTACGAGCAGTACTTC.

The table lists this clonotype with many counts. DNA of the CDR3: TGTGCCACCAGTCCAATTTGGTCCGGGACAGGGACTACCGGGGAGCTGTTTTTT. Translation gives CATSPIWSGTGTTGELFF. This chain uses TRBV24-1 with TRBJ2-2, with 9 bases fitting TRBD1. V trimming: 6 bases; J trimming: 5 bases; junction bases outside the gene matches: 15. The CDR3 is made up of 18 amino acids. Germline V lookup: CDR1 KGHDR, CDR2 SFDVKD.

The chain has TRBV6-1 and TRBJ1-4, with D unclear. V gave up 1 base and J gave up 10 bases, with 16 bases separating them. In germline, CDR1 is MNHNS, CDR2 SASEGT. This CDR3 is built from 15 residues. This CDR3 is CASSEVERGSAKLFF. The CDR3 DNA is TGTGCCAGCAGTGAAGTTGAGAGAGGGTCAGCAAAACTGTTTTTT.

The chain is built from TRBV20-1 and TRBJ1-1; D is unclear. This CDR3 spans 14 amino acids. Trimming cost V 3 bases and J 5 bases, with 16 bases left between them. Germline-derived CDR1 and CDR2 are DFQATT and SNEGSKA (reference sequence). In DNA form, the CDR3 reads TGCAGTGCTAGCCGGGGTCCGGCGAGGACTGAAGCTTTCTTT. Its translation is CSASRGPARTEAFF.

The table lists this clonotype with many counts. J is TRBJ1-4 and V is TRBV5-4, with TRBD1 as a possible D gene (6 bases). CDR3 size: 16 residues. Looked up from germline, CDR1 is SGHNT and CDR2 is YYREEE (reference sequence). Trimming pared 2 bases from V and 3 bases from J, leaving 14 bases between. CDR3 nucleotide sequence: TGTGCCAGCAGCTTCGGGGGGCGGGGATCTAATGAAAAACTGTTTTTT. Protein: CASSFGGRGSNEKLFF.

On this clonotype: Sequence at one end of the junction differs from germline and may be a read error. The CDR3 spells CPSSSTGFRQPQHF. CDR3 DNA sequence: TGTCCCAGCAGCTCGACAGGGTTCAGGCAGCCCCAGCATTTT. The chain employs TRBV5-1 and TRBJ1-5; TRBD1 aligns across 7 bases. The length of the CDR3 is 14 residues. Germline values: CDR1 SGHRS, CDR2 YFSETQ.

This clonotype appeared a few times. The genes are TRBV20-1 and TRBJ2-7, with TRBD2 matching over 10 bases. Germline CDR1 reads DFQATT; CDR2 reads SNEGSKA (reference sequence). This CDR3 contains 15 residues. Trimming cost V 5 bases and J 4 bases; bases outside gene matches: 11. The CDR3 protein is CSAPSSGRGKYEQYF. CDR3 coding DNA: TGCAGTGCTCCCAGCAGCGGGAGGGGAAAATACGAGCAGTACTTC.

The genes are TRBV2 and TRBJ1-2; D unclear. V shed 5 bases and J shed 0 bases, with 16 bases lying between them. CDR1 is SNHLY and CDR2 is FYNNEI in the germline V gene. The CDR3 is made up of 16 amino acids. CDR3 loop: CASSLLAVQANYGYTF. The DNA for the CDR3 is TGTGCCAGCAGTTTACTTGCAGTCCAAGCTAACTATGGCTACACCTTC. Filled out from reference TRBV2 and TRBJ1-2, the complete variable domain reads EPEVTQTPSHQVTQMGQEVILRCVPISNHLYFYWYRQILGQKVEFLVSFYNNEISEKSEIFDDQFSVERPDGSNFTLKIRSTKLEDSAMYFCASSLLAVQANYGYTFGSGTRLTVV.

The V call is TRBV24-1, the J call TRBJ1-2; 9 bases are shared with TRBD1. Unmatched junction bases numbered 8, after V lost 5 bases and J lost 8 bases. The CDR3 has 14 amino acids. Per germline, CDR1 KGHDR and CDR2 SFDVKD. CDR3: CATSGSRGQGGYTF. The CDR3 DNA is TGTGCCACCAGTGGTAGCAGGGGACAGGGCGGCTACACCTTC.

This CDR3 reads CSVDVSAGGQYF. The CDR3 DNA sequence: TGCAGCGTTGATGTTTCGGCAGGGGGCCAGTATTTT. This chain uses TRBV29-1 with TRBJ2-3; 8 positions agree with TRBD1. This CDR3 comprises 12 residues. Germline CDR1 SQVTM, CDR2 ANQGSEA. V was clipped by 3 bases and J by 12 bases; unmatched bases: 8.

V gene TRBV20-1 combines with J gene TRBJ2-7; 13 nucleotides align to TRBD2. Germline-derived CDR1 and CDR2 are DFQATT and SNEGSKA (reference sequence). The ends lost 2 bases at V and 3 bases at J; junction bases unmatched: 7. The CDR3 totals 16 residues. The CDR3 protein is CSARITSGGAYYEQYF. CDR3 coding DNA: TGCAGTGCTAGAATTACTAGCGGGGGGGCTTACTACGAGCAGTACTTC.